Below, 24 T cell receptor beta chains from the same sample are listed, as sequenced in a study of tissue T cells after allogeneic stem cell transplantation. Assay: immunoSEQ multiplex PCR; the TCRdb copy retains only in-frame clones and omits some. The data show some 6,000 clones, 55% to 65% seen once. The source was tissue from the jejunum, collected at autopsy. The origin of the receptors is a male donor aged 60 or over with lung cancer.

The genes are TRBV2 and TRBJ2-3; D gene unclear. Germline loops: CDR1 SNHLY, CDR2 FYNNEI. The CDR3 is 12 amino acids. Trimming removed 8 bases at V and 6 bases at J, with 12 bases between. CDR3 region: CASGRRWDTQYF. The DNA of the CDR3 is TGTGCCAGCGGCCGCCGCTGGGATACGCAGTATTTT.

In this sample, this clone is medium-sized. Within the sample, other DNA sequences also encode this same CDR3. V usage is TRBV5-1 and J usage is TRBJ1-3, with 9 bases identical to TRBD1. Unmatched junction bases numbered 5, after V lost 4 bases and J lost 3 bases. Germline V gene sequence: CDR1 SGHRS, CDR2 YFSETQ. The CDR3 consists of 15 residues. The CDR3 sequence is CASSAQGADGNTIYF. CDR3 sequence (DNA): TGCGCCAGCAGCGCACAGGGGGCGGATGGAAACACCATATATTTT.

This rearrangement joins TRBV10-3 to TRBJ1-1; a possible D gene is TRBD1 (6 bases). V lost 11 bases and J lost 1, with 14 bases in between. The germline gives CDR1 ENHRY, CDR2 SYGVKD. The CDR3 consists of 13 residues. Written as DNA, the CDR3 is TGTGCCCATCAAGGACAGCAGAACACTGAAGCTTTCTTT. Protein product: CAHQGQQNTEAFF.

The gene calls are TRBV10-2 and TRBJ2-7; maybe TRBD2 (6 bases). CDR3 length: 16 amino acids. The V gene's germline CDR1 is WSHSY and CDR2 SAAADI. V was shortened by 9 bases and J by 3 bases, with 24 bases between the two germline ends. CDR3 sequence reads: CARGGGSFVHLYEQYF. The CDR3 DNA follows: TGCGCCAGGGGGGGTGGGAGTTTTGTACACCTCTACGAGCAGTACTTC.

The chain has TRBV28 and TRBJ1-5; no definite D call. Trimming took off 2 bases at V and 9 bases at J, with 11 bases between the two ends. This CDR3 comprises 13 residues. CDR1 is MDHEN, CDR2 SYDVKM, per germline. DNA of the CDR3: TGTGCCAGCAGTTTAACCGCTCCTGGGCCCCAGCATTTT. Translation: CASSLTAPGPQHF.

This chain connects TRBV5-1 to TRBJ2-7; tentatively, D is TRBD1 (5 bases). V lost 2 bases, J lost 2 bases, and 11 bases lay in between. The CDR3 loop spans 14 amino acids. Germline CDR1 reads SGHRS; CDR2 reads YFSETQ. The CDR3 sequence: CASSLTWGPYEQYF. CDR3 DNA: TGCGCCAGCAGCTTAACGTGGGGCCCCTACGAGCAGTACTTC.

Comment on this clone: This sample also contains other DNA sequences that code for the same CDR3. The chain couples TRBV15 to TRBJ1-4; 7 bases fit TRBD1. CDR1 and CDR2 from the germline V gene are LNHNV and YYDKDF (reference sequence). The CDR3 consists of 16 residues. With 2 bases clipped from V and 6 bases from J, the junction kept 9 bases outside the gene matches. For the CDR3, the DNA is TGTGCCACCAGCAGAACACTGGACAGGCTGGATGAAAAACTGTTTTTT. Protein sequence: CATSRTLDRLDEKLFF.

The chain carries TRBV5-5 and TRBJ2-5; TRBD1 aligns across 7 bases. This CDR3 is 14 amino acids long. CDR1 is SGHKS, CDR2 YYEKEE, per germline (reference sequence). Germline trimming cut 0 bases from V and 5 bases from J; bases unmatched to any gene: 4. The DNA of the CDR3 is TGTGCCAGCAGCTTGGTCGTACAGGGGGAGACCCAGTACTTC. This codes for CASSLVVQGETQYF. Using reference TRBV5-5 and TRBJ2-5 for the parts outside the CDR3, the full variable domain is DAGVTQSPTHLIKTRGQQVTLRCSPISGHKSVSWYQQVLGQGPQFIFQYYEKEERGRGNFPDRFSARQFPNYSSELNVNALLLGDSALYLCASSLVVQGETQYFGPGTRLLVL.

V usage is TRBV5-1 and J usage is TRBJ2-1; 7 bases map to TRBD1. V lost 1 base and J lost 6; bases outside the gene matches: 13. The CDR3 length is 17 residues. Germline V gene lookup returns CDR1 SGHRS and CDR2 YFSETQ. CDR3 coding DNA: TGCGCCAGCAGCTTGAACCCTCTGACAGGGACAGTCAATGAGCAGTTCTTC. The encoded protein is CASSLNPLTGTVNEQFF.

The genes are TRBV3-1 (or the pseudogene TRBV3-2) and TRBJ1-2; D perhaps matches TRBD1 (5 bases). This CDR3 comprises 13 residues. Deletions cut 1 base from V and 8 bases from J, with 11 bases between. Germline CDR1 reads LGHDT; CDR2 reads YNNKEL (reference sequence). The CDR3 DNA sequence: TGTGCCAGCAGCCAAGGCCGGGGGGTCGGCTACACCTTC. Translating gives CASSQGRGVGYTF.

The chain employs TRBV7-9 and TRBJ2-5, with 9 bases identical to TRBD1. CDR3 length: 14 amino acids. The J segment lost 5 bases and the V segment lost 5 bases, leaving 6 bases of the junction unmatched. CDR1 SEHNR and CDR2 FQNEAQ come from the germline V gene (reference sequence). The CDR3 spells CASSGRTGAETQYF. CDR3 bases: TGTGCCAGCAGCGGGAGGACAGGGGCCGAGACCCAGTACTTC.

The chain combines TRBV9 with TRBJ2-7; maybe TRBD2 (5 bases). The CDR3 totals 13 residues. V lost 0 bases, J lost 3 bases, and 7 bases lay in between. The germline V gene encodes CDR1 SGDLS and CDR2 YYNGEE. The CDR3 loop is CASSVGEGYEQYF. Written as DNA, the CDR3 is TGTGCCAGCAGCGTAGGTGAGGGCTACGAGCAGTACTTC. The whole variable domain, filled in from reference TRBV9 and TRBJ2-7, reads DSGVTQTPKHLITATGQRVTLRCSPRSGDLSVYWYQQSLDQGLQFLIQYYNGEERAKGNILERFSAQQFPDLHSELNLSSLELGDSALYFCASSVGEGYEQYFGPGTRLTVT.

The sample holds a few counts of this clone. V is TRBV9 and J is TRBJ2-7; 12 bases agree with TRBD2. This CDR3 has 17 amino acids. Germline loops: CDR1 SGDLS, CDR2 YYNGEE. V was pared by 0 bases and J by 0 bases, with 4 bases of the junction left unmatched. Written as DNA, the CDR3 is TGTGCCAGCAGCGTAGGGACTAGCGGGACCCCCTCCTACGAGCAGTACTTC. It yields the protein CASSVGTSGTPSYEQYF.

The chain couples TRBV28 to TRBJ2-7; D assignment may be TRBD1 or TRBD2 (6 bases each). Germline V gene data show CDR1 as MDHEN and CDR2 as SYDVKM. The V gene lost 7 bases and the J gene lost 4 bases, with 20 bases spanning the gap. This CDR3 comprises 15 residues. This chain's CDR3 is CASTNSWQGRYEQYF. The DNA of the CDR3 is TGTGCCAGCACCAACTCATGGCAGGGGAGGTACGAGCAGTACTTC.

By share, this clone ranks as medium-sized. J is TRBJ1-5 and V is TRBV3-1 (or the pseudogene TRBV3-2); maybe TRBD1 (6 bases). CDR1 LGHDT and CDR2 YNNKEL come from the germline V gene (reference sequence). Trimming took 2 bases from V and 7 from J, leaving 12 bases between them. This CDR3 spans 14 amino acids. CDR3 sequence reads: CASSQSTGWQPQHF. In nucleotides, the CDR3 is TGTGCCAGCAGCCAATCGACAGGTTGGCAGCCCCAGCATTTT.

This clone was observed a single time. This rearrangement joins TRBV7-2 to TRBJ1-5, with D possibly being TRBD1 (5 bases). CDR1 SGHTA and CDR2 FQGNSA come from the germline V gene. The ends were cut back, 5 bases at V and 0 bases at J, with 23 bases in the middle. The CDR3 covers 19 residues. CDR3 in amino acids: CASSLLIFPGTYSNQPQHF. The DNA for the CDR3 is TGTGCCAGCAGCCTCCTAATATTCCCCGGGACCTATAGCAATCAGCCCCAGCATTTT.

The chain couples TRBV6-5 to TRBJ2-7; 11 bases map to TRBD1. V was pared by 7 bases and J by 6 bases, with 8 bases of the junction left unmatched. The CDR3 sequence is 14 residues long. The germline V gene has CDR1 MNHEY and CDR2 SVGAGI. The CDR3 is CASTKGQGVGEQYF. The CDR3 DNA reads TGTGCCAGCACGAAGGGACAGGGGGTCGGCGAGCAGTACTTC.

The chain links TRBV28 to TRBJ2-7; 7 bases are shared with TRBD1. V shed 6 bases, J shed 6 bases, and the junction held 14 bases outside the gene matches. CDR1 is MDHEN, CDR2 SYDVKM, per germline. The CDR3 contains 15 residues. CDR3 protein: CASRPRTGWESEQYF. The CDR3 nucleotides read TGTGCCAGCAGGCCCCGGACAGGTTGGGAGAGCGAGCAGTACTTC. The full variable domain, with the rest looked up from reference TRBV28 and TRBJ2-7, is DVKVTQSSRYLVKRTGEKVFLECVQDMDHENMFWYRQDPGLGLRLIYFSYDVKMKEKGDIPEGYSVSREKKERFSLILESASTNQTSMYLCASRPRTGWESEQYFGPGTRLTVT.

This chain joins TRBV5-1 and TRBJ2-7; D unresolved. V gave up 4 bases and J gave up 4 bases, with 6 bases separating them. Germline CDR1 is SGHRS and CDR2 is YFSETQ. The CDR3 totals 11 residues. The CDR3 sequence: CASSLGYEQYF. Written as DNA, the CDR3 is TGCGCCAGCAGCCTCGGGTACGAGCAGTACTTC.

The V and J genes are TRBV10-3 and TRBJ2-1; D gene ambiguous. V was clipped by 6 bases and J by 2 bases, with 14 bases between them. The CDR3 has 15 residues. Germline V gives CDR1 ENHRY, CDR2 SYGVKD. In nucleotides, the CDR3 is TGTGCCATCAGATCCGGGCCCTTCACCTACAATGAGCAGTTCTTC. This encodes CAIRSGPFTYNEQFF.

J is TRBJ2-7 and V is TRBV7-2, with TRBD1 as a possible D gene (6 bases). The germline CDR1 and CDR2 sequences are SGHTA and FQGNSA. Between the trimmed V and J ends, which lost 2 bases and 4 bases, there was a span of 15 bases. The CDR3 runs 15 residues. CDR3 amino acids: CASSLFSSRGYEQYF. The CDR3 region has the DNA TGTGCCAGCAGCTTATTCTCATCCAGGGGTTACGAGCAGTACTTC.

The count of this clone is one. The V and J genes are TRBV6-5 and TRBJ2-7; D possibly matches TRBD1 or TRBD2 (5 bases each). Germline CDR1 is MNHEY and CDR2 is SVGAGI. With 6 bases removed from V and 2 bases from J, the gap between germline ends came to 14 bases. The CDR3 sequence is 14 residues long. CDR3 protein: CASRTGTATYEQYF. In DNA, the CDR3 is TGTGCCAGCAGGACCGGGACGGCGACCTACGAGCAGTACTTC.

Sample share makes this clone large. The rearrangement joins TRBV11-2 to TRBJ1-1, with a possible D match to TRBD1 (6 bases). Germline V CDR1 and CDR2: SGHAT, FQNNGV. V was clipped by 8 bases and J by 3 bases, with 16 bases between them. The CDR3 is 14 residues long. DNA for the CDR3: TGTGCCAGCCGTCTGATAGGACAGCACACTGAAGCTTTCTTT. It specifies CASRLIGQHTEAFF.

V usage is TRBV7-6 and J usage is TRBJ2-5, with D uncertain. This CDR3 has 12 amino acids. The germline V gene has CDR1 SGHVS and CDR2 FNYEAQ. Trimming removed 5 bases from V and 7 bases from J, with 11 bases in between. DNA of the CDR3: TGTGCCAGCAGCCGCCCCCCTGGGACCCAGTACTTC. Protein product: CASSRPPGTQYF.